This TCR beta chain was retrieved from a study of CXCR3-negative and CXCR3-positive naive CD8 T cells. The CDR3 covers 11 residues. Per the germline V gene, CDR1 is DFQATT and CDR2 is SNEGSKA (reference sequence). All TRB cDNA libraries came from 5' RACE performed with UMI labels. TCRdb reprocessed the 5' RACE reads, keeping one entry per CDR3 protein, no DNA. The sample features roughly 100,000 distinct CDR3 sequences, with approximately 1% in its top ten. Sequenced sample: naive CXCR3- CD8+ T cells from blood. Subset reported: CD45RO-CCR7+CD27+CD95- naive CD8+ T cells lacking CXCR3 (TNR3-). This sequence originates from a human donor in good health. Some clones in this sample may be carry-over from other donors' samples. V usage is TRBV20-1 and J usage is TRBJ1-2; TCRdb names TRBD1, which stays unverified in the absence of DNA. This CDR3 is CSAGAPGEYTF.